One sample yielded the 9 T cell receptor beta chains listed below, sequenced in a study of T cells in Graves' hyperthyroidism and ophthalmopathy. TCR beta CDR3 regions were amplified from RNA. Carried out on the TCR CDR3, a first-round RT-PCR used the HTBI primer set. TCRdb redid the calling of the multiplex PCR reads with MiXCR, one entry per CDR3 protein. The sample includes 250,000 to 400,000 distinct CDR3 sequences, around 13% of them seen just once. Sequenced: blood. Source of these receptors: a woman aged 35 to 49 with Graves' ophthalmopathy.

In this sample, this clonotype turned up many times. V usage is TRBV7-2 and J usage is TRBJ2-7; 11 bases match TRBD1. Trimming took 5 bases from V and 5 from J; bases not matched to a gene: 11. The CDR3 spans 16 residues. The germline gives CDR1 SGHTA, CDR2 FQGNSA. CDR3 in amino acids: CASSPQDRGPRDEQYF. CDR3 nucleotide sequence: TGTGCCAGCAGCCCTCAGGACAGGGGGCCGAGGGACGAGCAGTACTTC.

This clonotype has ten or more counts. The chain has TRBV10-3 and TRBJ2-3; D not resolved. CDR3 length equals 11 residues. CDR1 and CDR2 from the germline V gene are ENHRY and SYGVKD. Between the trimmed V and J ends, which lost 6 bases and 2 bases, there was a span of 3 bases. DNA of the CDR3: TGTGCCATCAGCAACACAGATACGCAGTATTTT. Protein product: CAISNTDTQYF.

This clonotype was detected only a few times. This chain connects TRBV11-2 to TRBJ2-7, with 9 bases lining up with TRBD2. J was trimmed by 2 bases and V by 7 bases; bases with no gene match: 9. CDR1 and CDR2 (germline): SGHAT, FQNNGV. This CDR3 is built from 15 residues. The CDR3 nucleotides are TGTGCCAGCACCCGTCCGGCGGGAGGGCCCTACGAGCAGTACTTC. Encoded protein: CASTRPAGGPYEQYF.

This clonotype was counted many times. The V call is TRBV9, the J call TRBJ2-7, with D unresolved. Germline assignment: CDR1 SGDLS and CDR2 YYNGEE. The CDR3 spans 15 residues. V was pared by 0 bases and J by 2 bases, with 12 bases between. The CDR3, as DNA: TGTGCCAGCAGCGTAGCGTGGCAGGCGACCTACGAGCAGTACTTC. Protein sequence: CASSVAWQATYEQYF. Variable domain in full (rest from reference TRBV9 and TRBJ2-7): DSGVTQTPKHLITATGQRVTLRCSPRSGDLSVYWYQQSLDQGLQFLIQYYNGEERAKGNILERFSAQQFPDLHSELNLSSLELGDSALYFCASSVAWQATYEQYFGPGTRLTVT.

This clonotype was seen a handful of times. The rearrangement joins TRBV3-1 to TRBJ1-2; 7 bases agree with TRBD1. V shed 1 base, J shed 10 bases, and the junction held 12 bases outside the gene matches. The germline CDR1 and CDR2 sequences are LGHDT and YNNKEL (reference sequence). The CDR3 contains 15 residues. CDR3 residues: CASSQAVYDRDDYTF. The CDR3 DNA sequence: TGTGCCAGCAGCCAAGCCGTTTACGACAGGGACGACTACACCTTC.

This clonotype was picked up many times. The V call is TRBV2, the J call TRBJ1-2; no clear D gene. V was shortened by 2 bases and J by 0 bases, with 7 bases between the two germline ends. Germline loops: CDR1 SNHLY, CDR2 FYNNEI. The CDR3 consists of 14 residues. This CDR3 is CASSELVTNYGYTF. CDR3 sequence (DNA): TGTGCCAGCAGTGAATTGGTTACTAACTATGGCTACACCTTC.

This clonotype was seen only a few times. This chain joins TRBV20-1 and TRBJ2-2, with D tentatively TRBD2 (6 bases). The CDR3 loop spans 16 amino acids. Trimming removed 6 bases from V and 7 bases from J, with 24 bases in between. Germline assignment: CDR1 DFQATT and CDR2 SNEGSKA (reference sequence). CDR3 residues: CSATDNTGRRGGELFF. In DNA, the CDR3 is TGCAGTGCCACGGACAATACCGGGAGAAGGGGCGGGGAGCTGTTTTTT.

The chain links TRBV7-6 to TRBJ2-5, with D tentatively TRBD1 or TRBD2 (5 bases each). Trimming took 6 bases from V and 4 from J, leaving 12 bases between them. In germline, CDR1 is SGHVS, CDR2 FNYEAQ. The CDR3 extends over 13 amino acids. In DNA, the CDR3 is TGTGCCAGCAGTCACCTCGGGACAGAGACCCAGTACTTC. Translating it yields CASSHLGTETQYF.

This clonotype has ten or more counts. The CDR3 loop is CASSEGGQYGYTF. The CDR3 coding sequence is TGTGCCAGCAGTGAAGGGGGGCAGTATGGCTACACCTTC. The V gene is TRBV2, the J gene TRBJ1-2; tentative D call: TRBD1 (6 bases). Germline CDR1 SNHLY, CDR2 FYNNEI. This CDR3 is built from 13 residues. V was cut by 1 base and J by 5 bases, with 8 bases left in between.